These 32 T cell receptor beta chains originate from one sample sequenced in a study of CD8 T cells in Susac syndrome (dated by TCRdb to the late 2010s). Libraries were built with the immunoSEQ multiplex PCR assay. RNA was extracted with the RNeasy kit and 0.5 to 1 ug was reverse transcribed using random hexamers. TCRdb trimmed the raw reads at Q25, called clones with MiXCR and kept productive beta chains. Identical CDR3 protein sequences are pooled into one entry, listed with their most common genes and DNA. Within this sample are 180,000 or so distinct CDR3 sequences, with around 96% of them counted one time only. The top ten constitute over 0.12% of the sample. The sample comprised CD4+ T cells from PBMCs. These receptors were taken from a human donor in good health.

This chain joins TRBV3-1 and TRBJ2-1; 9 bases align to TRBD2. The CDR3 runs 18 residues. Trimming at V came to 1 base and at J to 4 bases, leaving 11 bases not matched to a gene. CDR1 and CDR2 (germline): LGHDT, YNNKEL (reference sequence). CDR3 sequence: CASSQGFGGGAGYNEQFF. As DNA, the CDR3 is TGTGCCAGCAGCCAAGGATTTGGCGGGGGGGCCGGTTACAATGAGCAGTTCTTC.

The chain carries TRBV29-1 and TRBJ2-1; the D gene could be TRBD1 or TRBD2 (6 bases each). This CDR3 is 13 amino acids long. From germline, CDR1 is SQVTM and CDR2 ANQGSEA. Deletions cut 2 bases from V and 7 bases from J, with 12 bases between. The CDR3 sequence is CSVETRRGNEQFF. The CDR3 bases are TGCAGCGTTGAAACCCGGAGGGGGAATGAGCAGTTCTTC.

This sequence joins TRBV20-1 and TRBJ2-7; no clear D gene. Germline V lookup: CDR1 DFQATT, CDR2 SNEGSKA (reference sequence). V was trimmed by 6 bases and J by 7 bases, leaving 13 bases between them. This CDR3 contains 11 residues. The CDR3 protein is CSAGRSREQYF. In DNA form, the CDR3 reads TGCAGTGCAGGGCGGTCTAGGGAGCAGTACTTC.

This rearrangement joins TRBV12-3 or TRBV12-4 to TRBJ2-7; 11 bases are a match to TRBD1. V trimming: 5 bases; J trimming: 0 bases; junction bases outside the gene matches: 3. CDR3 size: 15 residues. CDR3 DNA: TGTGCCAGCAGTCGGACAGGGGGCCTCTCCTACGAGCAGTACTTC. As protein: CASSRTGGLSYEQYF.

The V gene is TRBV12-3 or TRBV12-4, the J gene TRBJ1-5; TRBD1 matches at 10 bases. The V gene end was trimmed by 6 bases and the J gene end by 6 bases; junction bases not matched to a gene: 5. The CDR3 loop spans 14 amino acids. This CDR3 reads CASRGQGIGQPQHF. The CDR3 DNA follows: TGTGCCAGCAGGGGACAGGGGATCGGTCAGCCCCAGCATTTT.

This clonotype was observed a single time. The V and J genes are TRBV5-6 and TRBJ1-3, with D perhaps TRBD1 (6 bases). There are 14 residues in the CDR3. V was clipped by 7 bases and J by 0 bases, with 11 bases between them. In germline, CDR1 is SGHDT, CDR2 YYEEEE. The CDR3 sequence: CASRTGLSGNTIYF. The CDR3 nucleotides read TGTGCCAGCCGAACAGGGCTCTCTGGAAACACCATATATTTT.

The DNA for the CDR3 is TGTGCCAGCAGTGAATACAATCAGCCCCAGCATTTT. It codes for CASSEYNQPQHF. V usage is TRBV25-1 and J usage is TRBJ1-5; D is undetermined. Germline loops: CDR1 MGHDK, CDR2 SYGVNS. V lost 0 bases, J lost 3 bases, and 0 bases lay in between. This CDR3 contains 12 residues.

V gene TRBV12-3 or TRBV12-4 combines with J gene TRBJ1-6; D gene unclear. The CDR3 is 12 residues long. Deletions cut 4 bases from V and 10 bases from J, with 8 bases between. The CDR3 DNA reads as TGTGCCAGCAGTTACGGTGTATCACCCCTCCACTTT. Translating gives CASSYGVSPLHF.

This rearrangement joins TRBV5-1 to TRBJ2-7, with D perhaps TRBD2 (6 bases). From germline, CDR1 is SGHRS and CDR2 YFSETQ. The V gene lost 0 bases and the J gene lost 3 bases, with 10 bases spanning the gap. The CDR3 has 14 amino acids. CDR3 in DNA: TGCGCCAGCAGCTTGGAGGGACTGATCTACGAGCAGTACTTC. This encodes CASSLEGLIYEQYF.

The chain is built from TRBV29-1 and TRBJ2-1, with 8 bases aligning to TRBD1. Germline CDR1 is SQVTM and CDR2 is ANQGSEA. The length of the CDR3 is 13 residues. Germline trimming cut 4 bases from V and 5 bases from J; bases unmatched to any gene: 4. CDR3 nucleotide sequence: TGCAGCGTTGGTCAGGGGGCGAACAATGAGCAGTTCTTC. Its protein is CSVGQGANNEQFF.

The chain is built from TRBV12-3 or TRBV12-4 and TRBJ2-7; 7 nucleotides match TRBD1. J was trimmed by 2 bases and V by 5 bases; bases with no gene match: 6. The CDR3 consists of 14 residues. DNA for the CDR3: TGTGCCAGCAGTGGGGACAGAGTGCCCTACGAGCAGTACTTC. It yields the protein CASSGDRVPYEQYF.

This clonotype was detected a few times. The chain recombines TRBV12-3 or TRBV12-4 with TRBJ2-2; D gene unclear. Deletions cut 5 bases from V and 1 base from J, with 8 bases between. The CDR3 has 14 residues. Written as DNA, the CDR3 is TGTGCCAGCAGTCCTCTACTGAACACCGGGGAGCTGTTTTTT. Amino acids: CASSPLLNTGELFF.

CDR3 sequence reads: CSASKLAGFNEQFF. For the CDR3, the DNA is TGCAGTGCTAGTAAACTAGCGGGATTCAATGAGCAGTTCTTC. The rearrangement links TRBV20-1 to TRBJ2-1, with TRBD2 matching over 10 bases. V was pared by 3 bases and J by 6 bases, with 5 bases of the junction left unmatched. This CDR3 contains 14 residues. The V gene's germline CDR1 is DFQATT and CDR2 SNEGSKA (reference sequence).

CDR3 in amino acids: CASSLGPAPRDNEQFF. The CDR3 DNA follows: TGTGCCAGCAGCTTAGGTCCGGCTCCCCGCGACAATGAGCAGTTCTTC. V gene TRBV7-2 combines with J gene TRBJ2-1; D gene uncertain. The V and J ends lost 1 base and 5 bases respectively, with 15 bases between them. Germline loops: CDR1 SGHTA, CDR2 FQGNSA. The CDR3 is 16 residues long.

CDR3 protein: CSAPRAAGSTDTQYF. The CDR3 nucleotides read TGCAGTGCCCCCAGGGCAGCGGGGTCCACAGATACGCAGTATTTT. The rearrangement links TRBV20-1 to TRBJ2-3, with 7 nucleotides matching TRBD2. The CDR3 covers 15 residues. V lost 6 bases to trimming and J lost 2 bases; unmatched junction nucleotides: 11. The germline V gene has CDR1 DFQATT and CDR2 SNEGSKA (reference sequence).

This chain uses TRBV15 with TRBJ1-6; tentatively, D is TRBD1 (6 bases). The CDR3 extends over 13 amino acids. In germline, CDR1 is LNHNV, CDR2 YYDKDF (reference sequence). V lost 3 bases and J lost 9, with 9 bases in between. CDR3 protein: CATSRDRVSPLHF. DNA for the CDR3: TGTGCCACCAGCAGGGACAGAGTTTCACCCCTCCACTTT.

V usage is TRBV3-1 and J usage is TRBJ2-5; TRBD1 agrees at 12 bases. The V gene end was trimmed by 4 bases and the J gene end by 5 bases; junction bases not matched to a gene: 11. This CDR3 comprises 17 residues. Germline CDR1 LGHDT, CDR2 YNNKEL (reference sequence). The CDR3 DNA sequence: TGTGCCAGCAGCCGAAACCGGGACAGGGGGCGCGTGGAGACCCAGTACTTC. Its protein product is CASSRNRDRGRVETQYF.

A single count supports this clonotype. V usage is TRBV7-9 and J usage is TRBJ2-1, with D maybe TRBD2 (6 bases). Germline CDR1 reads SEHNR; CDR2 reads FQNEAQ (reference sequence). The V end was cut by 10 bases, the J end by 7 bases, with 8 bases between. The CDR3 contains 10 residues. The CDR3 sequence: CATRGNEQFF. The CDR3 DNA sequence: TGTGCCACTCGGGGGAATGAGCAGTTCTTC.

In its sample, this clonotype was seen once. V gene TRBV20-1 combines with J gene TRBJ2-5, with no clear D. This CDR3 has 12 residues. V shed 0 bases and J shed 5 bases, with 7 bases lying between them. Germline CDR1 and CDR2: DFQATT and SNEGSKA (reference sequence). This chain's CDR3 is CSARDLSETQYF. CDR3 coding DNA: TGCAGTGCTAGAGATCTTTCGGAGACCCAGTACTTC.

This sequence joins TRBV6-1 and TRBJ2-3; 9 positions agree with TRBD2. This CDR3 is 18 amino acids long. Germline CDR1 is MNHNS and CDR2 is SASEGT. Trimming at V came to 7 bases and at J to 1 base, leaving 15 bases not matched to a gene. CDR3 sequence: CASTRLAVLLRGTDTQYF. The CDR3 DNA reads TGTGCCAGCACCCGACTAGCGGTACTCCTGAGGGGCACAGATACGCAGTATTTT.

The V call is TRBV18, the J call TRBJ2-7, with 12 bases fitting TRBD1. V was pared by 2 bases and J by 6 bases, with 11 bases of the junction left unmatched. CDR1 and CDR2 from the germline V gene are KGHSH and LQKENI. This CDR3 comprises 17 residues. The DNA of the CDR3 is TGTGCCAGCTCACCATTCGAGATGGGGACAGGGGGCAGCGAGCAGTACTTC. Its protein is CASSPFEMGTGGSEQYF.

The chain couples TRBV5-1 to TRBJ2-1; TRBD1 matches 7 bases. V lost 0 bases and J lost 4; bases outside the gene matches: 4. Germline loops: CDR1 SGHRS, CDR2 YFSETQ. CDR3 length: 15 residues. CDR3 in DNA: TGCGCCAGCAGCTTGGAGGGGGCCGGGTACAATGAGCAGTTCTTC. Translating it yields CASSLEGAGYNEQFF.

This sequence joins TRBV7-9 and TRBJ1-6, with D perhaps matching TRBD1 (5 bases). Germline assignment: CDR1 SEHNR and CDR2 FQNEAQ (reference sequence). Trimming took 4 bases from V and 7 from J, leaving 11 bases between them. The CDR3 spans 14 residues. The CDR3 sequence is CASSWGDANSPLHF. The CDR3, as DNA: TGTGCCAGCAGCTGGGGGGATGCGAATTCACCCCTCCACTTT.

The rearrangement joins TRBV7-2 to TRBJ2-7; TRBD2 aligns across 15 bases. The CDR3 runs to 18 residues. The germline V gene encodes CDR1 SGHTA and CDR2 FQGNSA. J gave up 3 bases and V 5 bases, and 11 bases lay outside the gene matches. This chain's CDR3 is CASSIIGGTSGGHYEQYF. The DNA of the CDR3 is TGTGCCAGCAGCATTATAGGCGGGACTAGCGGGGGGCACTACGAGCAGTACTTC.

V is TRBV12-3 or TRBV12-4 and J is TRBJ2-7; tentative D call: TRBD2 (7 bases). The CDR3 totals 13 residues. V was shortened by 7 bases and J by 6 bases, with 16 bases between the two germline ends. The CDR3 loop reads CASIQRGAGEQYF. The CDR3 DNA sequence: TGTGCCAGCATCCAACGGGGGGCGGGCGAGCAGTACTTC.

The rearrangement joins TRBV6-5 to TRBJ2-7; D is possibly TRBD2 (6 bases). The CDR3 is 13 residues long. CDR1 MNHEY and CDR2 SVGAGI come from the germline V gene. The V gene lost 7 bases and the J gene lost 2 bases, with 12 bases spanning the gap. This CDR3 reads CASNRPGAYEQYF. The CDR3 DNA reads TGTGCCAGCAACCGACCGGGAGCCTACGAGCAGTACTTC.

The chain joins TRBV29-1 to TRBJ1-5; no clear D. Germline V lookup: CDR1 SQVTM, CDR2 ANQGSEA. V dropped 1 base and J dropped 6 bases, with 10 bases sitting between them. The CDR3 is made up of 13 amino acids. This CDR3 is CSVEGTAGQPQHF. CDR3 DNA: TGCAGCGTTGAAGGTACGGCCGGTCAGCCCCAGCATTTT. Supplemented by reference TRBV29-1 and TRBJ1-5, the full variable domain reads SAVISQKPSRDICQRGTSLTIQCQVDSQVTMMFWYRQQPGQSLTLIATANQGSEATYESGFVIDKFPISRPNLTFSTLTVSNMSPEDSSIYLCSVEGTAGQPQHFGDGTRLSIL.

This rearrangement joins TRBV2 to TRBJ2-5; TRBD1 aligns across 7 bases. The CDR3 is 10 amino acids. Germline lookup yields CDR1 SNHLY and CDR2 FYNNEI. After removal of 8 bases from V and 13 bases from J, the junction contained 7 bases not matched to a gene. The CDR3 region is CASGDSVPYF. CDR3 DNA sequence: TGTGCCAGCGGGGACAGTGTGCCGTACTTC.

The J gene is TRBJ2-7, the V gene TRBV15; D tentatively reads TRBD1 or TRBD2 (5 bases each). V was trimmed by 2 bases and J by 0 bases, leaving 17 bases between them. This CDR3 contains 17 residues. The germline gives CDR1 LNHNV, CDR2 YYDKDF (reference sequence). CDR3 coding DNA: TGTGCCACCAGCAGAAAACCGGGACGGACGAGCTCCTACGAGCAGTACTTC. Amino acid sequence: CATSRKPGRTSSYEQYF.

This clonotype was counted a single time. The V and J genes are TRBV29-1 and TRBJ2-3, with a possible D match to TRBD2 (5 bases). CDR3 length: 15 amino acids. Germline V gene lookup returns CDR1 SQVTM and CDR2 ANQGSEA. Between the trimmed V and J ends, which lost 4 bases and 2 bases, there was a span of 16 bases. CDR3 in amino acids: CSVAIGTGNTDTQYF. The CDR3 DNA follows: TGCAGCGTTGCGATAGGAACGGGGAACACAGATACGCAGTATTTT.

This sequence joins TRBV5-4 and TRBJ2-2; D may correspond to TRBD1 or TRBD2 (5 bases each). Germline loops: CDR1 SGHNT, CDR2 YYREEE (reference sequence). V was pared by 0 bases and J by 2 bases, with 11 bases between. This CDR3 is built from 16 residues. CDR3 DNA: TGTGCCAGCAGCTTGGAGGGGACGCTTAACACCGGGGAGCTGTTTTTT. It is translated as CASSLEGTLNTGELFF.

The chain employs TRBV3-1 and TRBJ2-1; 12 nucleotides line up with TRBD2. CDR1 and CDR2 (germline): LGHDT, YNNKEL (reference sequence). V was pared by 1 base and J by 7 bases, with 11 bases of the junction left unmatched. The CDR3 has 18 amino acids. The CDR3 nucleotides are TGTGCCAGCAGCCAAGGAATGGGGGGACTAGCGGGTAAGAATGAGCAGTTCTTC. Translated: CASSQGMGGLAGKNEQFF.